Detailed here is one T cell receptor beta chain. This record belongs to a study of T-cell reconstitution after alpha-beta-depleted transplantation in children. This CDR3 is 17 amino acids long. The V and J ends lost 5 bases and 5 bases, in that order; junction bases with no gene match: 13. Germline V gene lookup returns CDR1 MGHDK and CDR2 SYGVNS. The authors prepared the TCRbeta library with unique molecular identifiers. TCRdb passed the PCR reads through MiXCR, listing each CDR3 protein once. The table lists 640,000 or so distinct CDR3 sequences, around 17% of them singletons. This chain links TRBV25-1 with TRBJ2-5, with 11 bases that match TRBD2. This clonotype was sampled from a human donor who donated a stem cell graft to a child with acute myeloid leukemia. The sample here was PBMCs from the stem cell graft donor, taken from the stem cell graft. The CDR3 DNA sequence: TGTGCCAGCAGTCACGGGGGGCTAGCGGGGGGTGGGGAGACCCAGTACTTC. This encodes CASSHGGLAGGGETQYF.